The 14 T cell receptor beta chains in this list originate from one sample, sequenced in a study of blood T cell repertoires in COVID-19 (dated by TCRdb to 2018 to 2021). The protocol used for the library was the immunoSEQ multiplex PCR assay. Not all clones reach the TCRdb copy of this immuneACCESS table, which keeps in-frame sequences only. Checked studies attribute under half of the gap to unresolved V genes and leave the rest unexplained. This sample gives roughly 70,000 clones in total; about 89% of them show up just once. Just over 2.5% of the sample is held by the ten biggest clonotypes. Sequenced input: peripheral blood. These receptors all come from a man between 45 and 60 years old with COVID-19, enrolled during active disease.

The rearrangement links TRBV9 to TRBJ1-6, with 11 nucleotides matching TRBD1. The J segment lost 9 bases and the V segment lost 0 bases, leaving 5 bases of the junction unmatched. The germline V gene has CDR1 SGDLS and CDR2 YYNGEE. The CDR3 is 16 residues long. DNA for the CDR3: TGTGCCAGCAGCGTAGGGGCTGGGACAGGGGGTTCACCCCTCCACTTT. Protein sequence: CASSVGAGTGGSPLHF.

This chain links TRBV19 with TRBJ1-3; D possibly corresponds to TRBD1 (5 bases). CDR3 length: 18 residues. The germline V gene encodes CDR1 LNHDA and CDR2 SQIVND (reference sequence). The germline V and J ends were trimmed by 5 bases and 0 bases, with 20 bases remaining between them. The CDR3 DNA sequence: TGTGCCAGTAGTTCTCTCCTGGGGGGACCGCTCTCTGGAAACACCATATATTTT. This encodes CASSSLLGGPLSGNTIYF.

The chain links TRBV7-6 to TRBJ2-1; the D gene is possibly TRBD2 (5 bases). V was clipped by 5 bases and J by 7 bases, with 15 bases between them. The CDR3 has 14 amino acids. CDR1 is SGHVS, CDR2 FNYEAQ, per germline. CDR3 nucleotides: TGTGCCAGCAGCAAGAATGGACCGGGGAATGAGCAGTTCTTC. Its protein is CASSKNGPGNEQFF.

This chain connects TRBV5-4 to TRBJ1-1; D is ambiguous. Germline V gene data show CDR1 as SGHNT and CDR2 as YYREEE (reference sequence). CDR3 length equals 13 residues. Trimming removed 0 bases from V and 7 bases from J, with 10 bases in between. CDR3 nucleotides: TGTGCCAGCAGCTTGGGGCAACGGGGTGAAGCTTTCTTT. This gives the protein CASSLGQRGEAFF.

The chain has TRBV9 and TRBJ2-2; D is undetermined. Germline V gives CDR1 SGDLS, CDR2 YYNGEE. CDR3 length: 12 amino acids. The V gene lost 4 bases and the J gene lost 1 base, with 2 bases spanning the gap. The CDR3 region is CASSLNTGELFF. CDR3 nucleotides: TGTGCCAGCAGCCTGAACACCGGGGAGCTGTTTTTT.

The gene calls are TRBV13 and TRBJ2-2, with TRBD1 identical over 11 bases. The CDR3 is 15 residues long. Losses at the gene ends were 5 bases for V and 7 bases for J; bases not matched to a gene: 6. CDR1 is PRHDT and CDR2 is FYEKMQ in the germline V gene (reference sequence). The CDR3 region has the DNA TGTGCCAGCAGCGGGCGGACAGGGGGCGGCGGGGAGCTGTTTTTT. Translating gives CASSGRTGGGGELFF.

The chain has TRBV6-5 and TRBJ1-1; 7 positions agree with TRBD1. V was clipped by 7 bases and J by 5 bases; unmatched bases: 10. Germline loops: CDR1 MNHEY, CDR2 SVGAGI. This CDR3 is built from 14 residues. The CDR3 sequence: CASNREGGLTEAFF. The CDR3 coding sequence is TGTGCCAGCAACCGAGAAGGGGGCTTAACTGAAGCTTTCTTT.

This clone came up once. The chain links TRBV7-9 to TRBJ2-5, with D tentatively TRBD2 (6 bases). Trimming stripped 4 bases from V and 2 bases from J, with 11 bases between. Per the germline V gene, CDR1 is SEHNR and CDR2 is FQNEAQ (reference sequence). This CDR3 spans 14 amino acids. The CDR3 coding sequence is TGTGCCAGCAGCTCGAGGAGGGGACAAGAGACCCAGTACTTC. Protein sequence: CASSSRRGQETQYF.

The chain couples TRBV4-1 to TRBJ2-1, with 9 bases that match TRBD1. In germline, CDR1 is MGHRA, CDR2 YSYEKL. Losses at the gene ends were 5 bases for V and 8 bases for J; bases not matched to a gene: 7. The CDR3 is made up of 14 amino acids. The CDR3 nucleotides are TGCGCCAGCAGCTCTACACAGGGGGCGGATGAGCAGTTCTTC. Residues: CASSSTQGADEQFF.

The J gene is TRBJ2-7, the V gene TRBV2; 7 nucleotides match TRBD2. The V and J ends lost 10 bases and 4 bases, in that order; junction bases with no gene match: 7. The CDR3 loop spans 12 amino acids. In germline, CDR1 is SNHLY, CDR2 FYNNEI. This CDR3 reads CATRREGYEQYF. The CDR3 DNA follows: TGTGCCACCCGAAGGGAGGGGTACGAGCAGTACTTC. Drawing the rest from reference TRBV2 and TRBJ2-7, the complete variable domain is EPEVTQTPSHQVTQMGQEVILRCVPISNHLYFYWYRQILGQKVEFLVSFYNNEISEKSEIFDDQFSVERPDGSNFTLKIRSTKLEDSAMYFCATRREGYEQYFGPGTRLTVT.

This rearrangement joins TRBV7-9 to TRBJ1-5; TRBD1 agrees at 9 bases. The trim removed 1 base at V and 2 bases at J, leaving 12 bases unmatched. The CDR3 has 19 residues. Looked up from germline, CDR1 is SEHNR and CDR2 is FQNEAQ (reference sequence). This CDR3 is CASSLGRDRVSDGNQPQHF. The CDR3 DNA reads as TGTGCCAGCAGCTTAGGTAGGGACAGGGTATCGGATGGCAATCAGCCCCAGCATTTT.

V is TRBV6-4 and J is TRBJ2-7; TRBD1 aligns across 12 bases. The CDR3 has 15 residues. Germline lookup yields CDR1 MRHNA and CDR2 SNTAGT. V lost 0 bases and J lost 5; bases outside the gene matches: 2. CDR3 in amino acids: CASSDSGTGGDEQYV. The DNA of the CDR3 is TGTGCCAGCAGTGACTCGGGGACAGGGGGCGACGAGCAGTACGTC.

V usage is TRBV5-1 and J usage is TRBJ1-6; unclear D gene. In germline, CDR1 is SGHRS, CDR2 YFSETQ. V was shortened by 1 base and J by 5 bases, with 7 bases between the two germline ends. This CDR3 spans 14 amino acids. CDR3 region: CASSLLGNNSPLHF. The CDR3 DNA follows: TGCGCCAGCAGCTTGTTGGGCAATAATTCACCCCTCCACTTT.

Of note for this clone: One end of the junction varies from germline; a read error may be responsible. The chain is built from TRBV5-1 and TRBJ2-5; 15 nucleotides match TRBD2. This CDR3 has 13 residues. Germline V lookup: CDR1 SGHRS, CDR2 YFSETQ. In DNA form, the CDR3 reads TGCGCCAGCAGCCTAGGGACTAGCGGGAGGCGGGACTTC. Encoded protein: CASSLGTSGRRDF.